This TCR beta chain was observed in a study of T cells in Graves' hyperthyroidism and ophthalmopathy. The study, taken as a whole, reports: Most thyroid clonotypes expanded above 0.001 appeared in blood too.

Trimming removed 0 bases from V and 5 bases from J, with 13 bases in between. Germline assignment: CDR1 DFQATT and CDR2 SNEGSKA (reference sequence). This CDR3 comprises 15 residues. This clonotype appeared many times. The antigen is undetermined. RNA transcripts served as the template for amplifying TCR beta CDR3 regions. The primer set for the first-round RT-PCR of the TCR CDR3 was HTBI. TCRdb reprocessed the multiplex PCR reads with MiXCR, giving one entry per CDR3 protein. Of 75,000 to 100,000 distinct CDR3 sequences listed, just over 50% are singletons. Hyperthyroidism of Graves' type that showed no ophthalmopathy progression within 18 months was stable. Reasons for excluding patients were uncontrolled infection, other autoimmune disease, pregnancy or lactation.

Sequences were obtained from blood. The V gene is TRBV20-1, the J gene TRBJ1-4; D gene uncertain. This clonotype originated in a woman aged 35 to 49 with Graves' hyperthyroidism. The CDR3 coding sequence is TGCAGTGCTAGAGATCCGGCAAGGACCAATGAAAAACTGTTTTTT. Protein sequence: CSARDPARTNEKLFF.